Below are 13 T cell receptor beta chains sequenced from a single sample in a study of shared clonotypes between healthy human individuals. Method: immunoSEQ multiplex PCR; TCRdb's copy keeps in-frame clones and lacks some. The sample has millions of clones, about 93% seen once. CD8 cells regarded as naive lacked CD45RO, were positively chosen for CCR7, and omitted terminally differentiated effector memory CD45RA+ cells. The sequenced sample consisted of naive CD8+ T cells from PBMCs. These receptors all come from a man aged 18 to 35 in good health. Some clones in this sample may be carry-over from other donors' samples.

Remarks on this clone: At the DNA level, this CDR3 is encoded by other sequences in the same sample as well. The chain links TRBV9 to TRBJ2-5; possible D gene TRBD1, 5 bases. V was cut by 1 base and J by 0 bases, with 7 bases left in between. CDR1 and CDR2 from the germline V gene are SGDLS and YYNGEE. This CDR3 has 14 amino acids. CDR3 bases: TGTGCCAGCAGCGTAAGGGGTAACCAAGAGACCCAGTACTTC. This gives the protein CASSVRGNQETQYF.

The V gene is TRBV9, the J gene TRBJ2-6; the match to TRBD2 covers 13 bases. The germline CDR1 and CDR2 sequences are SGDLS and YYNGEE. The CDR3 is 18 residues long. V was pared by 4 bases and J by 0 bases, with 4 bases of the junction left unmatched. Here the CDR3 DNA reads TGTGCCAGCAGCTCGGGACTAGCGGGAATCTCTGGGGCCAACGTCCTGACTTTC. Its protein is CASSSGLAGISGANVLTF. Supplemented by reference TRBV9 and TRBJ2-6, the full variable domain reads DSGVTQTPKHLITATGQRVTLRCSPRSGDLSVYWYQQSLDQGLQFLIQYYNGEERAKGNILERFSAQQFPDLHSELNLSSLELGDSALYFCASSSGLAGISGANVLTFGAGSRLTVL.

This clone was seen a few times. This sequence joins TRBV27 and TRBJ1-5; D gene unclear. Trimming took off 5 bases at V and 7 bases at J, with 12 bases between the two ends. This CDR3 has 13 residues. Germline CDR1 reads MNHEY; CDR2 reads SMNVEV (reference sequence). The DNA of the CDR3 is TGTGCCAGCAGTGCCTCTCTCGGGCAGCCCCAGCATTTT. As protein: CASSASLGQPQHF.

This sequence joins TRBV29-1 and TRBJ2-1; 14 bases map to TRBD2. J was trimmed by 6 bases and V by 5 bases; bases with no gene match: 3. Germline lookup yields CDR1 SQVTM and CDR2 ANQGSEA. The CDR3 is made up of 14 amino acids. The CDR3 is CSVWGLAGVNEQFF. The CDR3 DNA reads TGCAGCGTTTGGGGACTAGCGGGAGTCAATGAGCAGTTCTTC.

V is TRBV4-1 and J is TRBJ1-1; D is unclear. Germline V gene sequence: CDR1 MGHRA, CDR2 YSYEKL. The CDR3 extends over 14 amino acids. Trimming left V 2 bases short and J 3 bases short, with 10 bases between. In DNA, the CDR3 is TGCGCCAGCAGCCAACTAGGGAGTTACACTGAAGCTTTCTTT. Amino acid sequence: CASSQLGSYTEAFF.

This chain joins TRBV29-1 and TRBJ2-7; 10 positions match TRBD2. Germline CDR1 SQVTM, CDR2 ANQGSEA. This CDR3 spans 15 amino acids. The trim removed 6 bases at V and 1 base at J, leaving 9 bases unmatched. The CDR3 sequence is CSVSGGEVISYEQYF. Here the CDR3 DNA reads TGCAGCGTCAGCGGGGGGGAAGTGATATCCTACGAGCAGTACTTC.

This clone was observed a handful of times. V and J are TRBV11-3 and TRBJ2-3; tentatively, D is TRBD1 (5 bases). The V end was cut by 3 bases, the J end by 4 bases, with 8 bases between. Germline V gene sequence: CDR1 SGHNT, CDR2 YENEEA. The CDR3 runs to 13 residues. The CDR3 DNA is TGTGCCAGCAGCTTTGACAGCGCAGATACGCAGTATTTT. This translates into CASSFDSADTQYF.

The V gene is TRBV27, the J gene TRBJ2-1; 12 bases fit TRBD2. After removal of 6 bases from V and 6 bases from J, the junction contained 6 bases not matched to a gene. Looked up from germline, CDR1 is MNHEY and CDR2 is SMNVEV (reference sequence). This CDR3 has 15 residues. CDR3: CASSLAGGIANEQFF. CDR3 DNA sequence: TGTGCCAGCAGCCTAGCGGGAGGGATTGCCAATGAGCAGTTCTTC.

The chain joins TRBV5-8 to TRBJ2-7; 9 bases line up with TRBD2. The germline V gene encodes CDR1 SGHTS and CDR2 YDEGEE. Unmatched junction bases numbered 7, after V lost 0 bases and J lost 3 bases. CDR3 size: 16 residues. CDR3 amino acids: CASSLVASGVYYEQYF. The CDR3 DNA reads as TGTGCCAGCAGCTTGGTGGCTAGCGGGGTTTACTACGAGCAGTACTTC.

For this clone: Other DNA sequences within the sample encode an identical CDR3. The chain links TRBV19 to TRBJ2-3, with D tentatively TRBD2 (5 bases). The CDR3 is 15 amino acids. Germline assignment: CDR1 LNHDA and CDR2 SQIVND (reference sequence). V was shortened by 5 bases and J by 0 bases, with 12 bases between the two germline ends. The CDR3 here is CASSPLASSTDTQYF. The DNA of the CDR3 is TGTGCCAGTAGTCCGCTAGCATCGAGCACAGATACGCAGTATTTT.

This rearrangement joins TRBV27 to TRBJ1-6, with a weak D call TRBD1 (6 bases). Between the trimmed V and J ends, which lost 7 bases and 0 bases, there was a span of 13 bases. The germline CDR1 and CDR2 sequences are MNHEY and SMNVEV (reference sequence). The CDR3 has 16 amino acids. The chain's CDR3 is CASMGQGSSYNSPLHF. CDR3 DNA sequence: TGTGCCAGCATGGGGCAGGGGAGCTCCTATAATTCACCCCTCCACTTT.

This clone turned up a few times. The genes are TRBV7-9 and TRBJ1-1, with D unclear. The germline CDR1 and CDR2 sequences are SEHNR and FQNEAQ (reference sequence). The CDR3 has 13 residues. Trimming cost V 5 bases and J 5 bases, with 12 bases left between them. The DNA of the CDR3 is TGTGCCAGCAGCATGGGCCCCAGGACTGAAGCTTTCTTT. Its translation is CASSMGPRTEAFF.

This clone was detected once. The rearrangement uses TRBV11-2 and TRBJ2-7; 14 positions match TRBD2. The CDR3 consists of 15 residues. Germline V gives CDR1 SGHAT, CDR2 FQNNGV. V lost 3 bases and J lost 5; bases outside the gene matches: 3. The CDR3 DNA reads TGTGCCAGCAGCTTCGGGACTAGCGGGAGCGACGAGCAGTACTTC. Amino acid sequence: CASSFGTSGSDEQYF.